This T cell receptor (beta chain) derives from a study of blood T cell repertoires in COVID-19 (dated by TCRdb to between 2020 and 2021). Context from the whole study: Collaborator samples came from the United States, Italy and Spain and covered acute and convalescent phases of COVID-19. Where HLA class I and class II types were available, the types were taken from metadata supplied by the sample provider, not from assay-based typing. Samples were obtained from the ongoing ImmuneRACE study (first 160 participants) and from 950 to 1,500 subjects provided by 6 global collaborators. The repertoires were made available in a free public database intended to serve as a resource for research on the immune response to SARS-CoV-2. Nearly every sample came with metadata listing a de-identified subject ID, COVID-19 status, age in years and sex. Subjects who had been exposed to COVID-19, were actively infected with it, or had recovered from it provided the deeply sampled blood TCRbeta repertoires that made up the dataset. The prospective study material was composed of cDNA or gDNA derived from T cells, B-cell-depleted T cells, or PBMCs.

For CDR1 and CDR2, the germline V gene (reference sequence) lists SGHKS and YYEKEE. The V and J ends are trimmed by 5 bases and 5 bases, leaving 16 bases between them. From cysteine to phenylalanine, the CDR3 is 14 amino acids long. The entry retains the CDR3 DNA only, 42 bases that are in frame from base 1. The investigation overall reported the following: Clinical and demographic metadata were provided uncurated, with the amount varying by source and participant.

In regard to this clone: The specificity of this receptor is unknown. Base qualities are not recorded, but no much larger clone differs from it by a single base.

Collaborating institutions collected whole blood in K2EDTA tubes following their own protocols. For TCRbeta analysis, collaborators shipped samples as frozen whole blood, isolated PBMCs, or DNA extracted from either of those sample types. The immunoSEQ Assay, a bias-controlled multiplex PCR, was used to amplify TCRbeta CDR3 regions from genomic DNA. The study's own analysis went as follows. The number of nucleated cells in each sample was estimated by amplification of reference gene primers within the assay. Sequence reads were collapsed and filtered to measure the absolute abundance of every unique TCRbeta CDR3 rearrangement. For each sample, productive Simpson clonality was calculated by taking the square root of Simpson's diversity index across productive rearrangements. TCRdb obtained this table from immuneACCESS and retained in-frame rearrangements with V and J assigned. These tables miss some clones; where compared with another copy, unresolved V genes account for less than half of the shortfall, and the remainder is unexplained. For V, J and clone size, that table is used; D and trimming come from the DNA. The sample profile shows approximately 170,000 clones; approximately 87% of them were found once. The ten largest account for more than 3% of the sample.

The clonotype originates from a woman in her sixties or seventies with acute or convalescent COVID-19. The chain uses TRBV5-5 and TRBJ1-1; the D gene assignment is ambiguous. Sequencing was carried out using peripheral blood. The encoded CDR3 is CASRTLHGTTEAFF. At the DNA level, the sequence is TGTGCCAGCAGGACTCTACACGGAACGACTGAAGCTTTCTTT.